This T cell receptor (beta chain) appears in the sequencing data of a study of blood T cell repertoires in COVID-19. At the level of the study: Italy, Spain and the United States were the sources of the convalescent and acute COVID-19 samples. The analysed material was cDNA or gDNA that came from T cells, B-cell-depleted T cells, or PBMCs.

Study processing details: Estimates of nucleated cell counts were drawn from the amplification of reference gene primers. Profiling relied on immunoSEQ multiplex PCR, and the TCRdb table lists in-frame clones only, not all of them. V, J and clone size were drawn from that table, and D and trimming were deduced from the DNA. This table holds about 220,000 clones, around 83% found once. The V segment lost 4 bases and the J segment 3 bases; nucleotides outside the gene matches: 5. Germline CDR1 is MGHRA and CDR2 is YSYEKL. The CDR3 has 15 residues. The sequencing input was peripheral blood. J is TRBJ2-7 and V is TRBV4-1; 11 bases agree with TRBD2. The origin of this receptor is a woman in her forties or fifties with acute or convalescent COVID-19. CDR3 sequence: CASSPAGTSGYEQYF. For the CDR3, the DNA is TGCGCCAGCAGCCCAGCCGGGACTAGCGGCTACGAGCAGTACTTC.